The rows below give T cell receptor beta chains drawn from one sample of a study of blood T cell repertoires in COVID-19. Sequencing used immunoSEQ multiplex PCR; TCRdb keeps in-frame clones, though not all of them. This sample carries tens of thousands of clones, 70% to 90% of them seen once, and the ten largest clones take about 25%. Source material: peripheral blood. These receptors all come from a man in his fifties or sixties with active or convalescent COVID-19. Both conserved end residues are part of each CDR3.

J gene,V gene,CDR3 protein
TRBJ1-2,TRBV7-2,CASSLDGNYGYTF
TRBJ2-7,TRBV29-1,CSVSPTPRAEQYF
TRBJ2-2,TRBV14,CASSQGQGRTGELFF
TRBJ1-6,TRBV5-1,CASSLGPQGASGNSPLHF
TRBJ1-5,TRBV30,CAWSVDRGQQPQHF
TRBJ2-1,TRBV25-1,CASSADRGGNEQFF
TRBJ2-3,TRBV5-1,CASSTTVADTQYF
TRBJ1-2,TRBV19,CASMRIAGLEYGYTF
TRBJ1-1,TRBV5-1,CASSRPPGQGAQSEAFF
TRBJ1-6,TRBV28,CASSPTTGRADSPLHF
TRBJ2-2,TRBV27,CASSSPLTGSSGYAHTGELFF
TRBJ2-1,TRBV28,CASSSHSAAGGANEQFF
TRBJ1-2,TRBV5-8,CASSLESWGLNYGYTF
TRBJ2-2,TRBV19,CASSTLGHNTGELFF
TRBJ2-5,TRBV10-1,CASSESLIAGAAETQYF
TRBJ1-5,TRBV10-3,CAIGDRGGYSNQPQHF
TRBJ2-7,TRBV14,CASSRGDRYEQYF
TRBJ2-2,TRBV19,CASSYRNTGELFF
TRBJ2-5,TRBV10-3,CAISEGTSGQQETQYF
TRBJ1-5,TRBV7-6,CASSRQTGKYQPQHF
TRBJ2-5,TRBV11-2,CASSSILPGQGQETQYF
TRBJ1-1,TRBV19,CASSRYKNTEAFF
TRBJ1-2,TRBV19,CASSILDSRQYYGYTF
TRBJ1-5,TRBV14,CASSRDRGQPQHF
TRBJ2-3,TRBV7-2,CASSLDGRAPDTQYF
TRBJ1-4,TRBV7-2,CASSPGQLNEKLFF
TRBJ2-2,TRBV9,CASSVRRDSGNTGELFF
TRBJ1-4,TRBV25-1,CASSDQQTGHEKLFF
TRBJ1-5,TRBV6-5,CASTGFSNQPQHF
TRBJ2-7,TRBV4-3,CASSQGPTSGGTTYEQYF
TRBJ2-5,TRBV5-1,CASSLDTGSETQYF